The clone carrying this TCR beta chain was observed many times. The antigen is not known. The time point: technical triplicate 3. For the unsorted libraries, 2 million PBMCs stored at -80 C served as input. These data belong to a study of neurological immune-mediated disorders. Study-level points and caveats: No sharing of CDR3 amino acid sequences was observed among expanded clones across subjects, suggesting private repertoires in all groups.

This CDR3 has 13 residues. The germline gives CDR1 DFQATT, CDR2 SNEGSKA (reference sequence). Deletions cut 2 bases from V and 0 bases from J, with 7 bases between. By 5'RACE with 10-nucleotide random UMIs, the cDNA was made. Sequencing runs each yielded over 180 million TCR-beta sequences from 15-18 subjects. One entry per CDR3 protein, called by TCRdb with MiXCR from the 5' RACE reads. Of nearly 45,000 distinct CDR3 sequences detected, roughly a fifth appear once; the ten largest clones hold about 4.5%. This receptor was identified in a man aged 55 to 69 with HTLV-1-associated myelopathy (HAM/TSP). V is TRBV20-1 and J is TRBJ1-1, with D uncertain. The sequenced material came from PBMCs. The DNA of the CDR3 is TGCAGTGCTAGACCTCAATTGAACACTGAAGCTTTCTTT. Amino acid sequence: CSARPQLNTEAFF.